A selection of T cell receptor beta chains follows, all from one sample in a study of cytomegalovirus exposure and HLA in healthy donors. Sequenced by immunoSEQ multiplex PCR; TCRdb stores in-frame clones only, minus some. This table has about 120,000 clones, 70% to 85% appearing once. Material for sequencing was PBMCs. The receptors were gathered from a man aged 35 to 55 in good health and CMV-seropositive. Each CDR3 is given with its conserved first and last residue. The D gene is left open where the match is weak. Clone size is given for some rows only: seen once, a few or many times, or a class if the clone is expanded.

V gene	D gene	clone size	J gene	CDR3 protein	CDR3 DNA
TRBV29-1	TRBD2	.	TRBJ2-2	CSYQTRGGGTGELFF	TGCAGCTACCAAACCCGCGGGGGGGGTACCGGGGAGCTGTTTTTT
TRBV5-4	TRBD1	few	TRBJ2-7	CASSLEPPDRPREQYF	TGTGCCAGCAGCTTGGAACCACCGGACAGGCCTCGCGAGCAGTACTTC
TRBV19	TRBD1	.	TRBJ1-5	CASSPGTGSNQPQHF	TGTGCCAGTAGTCCAGGGACAGGGAGCAATCAGCCCCAGCATTTT
TRBV2	.	.	TRBJ2-1	CASSEEWAGEQFF	TGTGCCAGCAGTGAAGAGTGGGCCGGTGAGCAGTTCTTC
TRBV5-4	TRBD1	.	TRBJ2-2	CASSLDRGIGELFF	TGTGCCAGCAGCCTGGACAGGGGAATCGGGGAGCTGTTTTTT
TRBV10-3	.	few	TRBJ1-1	CAISESGGLNTEAFF	TGTGCCATCAGTGAGTCGGGGGGGCTGAACACTGAAGCTTTCTTT
TRBV28	TRBD2	.	TRBJ2-2	CASSYLAGNTGELFF	TGTGCCAGCAGCTATCTAGCGGGGAACACCGGGGAGCTGTTTTTT
TRBV2	.	.	TRBJ2-7	CASSETRGGLLAYEQYF	TGTGCCAGCAGTGAAACCAGGGGTGGGCTACTCGCCTACGAGCAGTACTTC
TRBV11-2	TRBD2	.	TRBJ2-7	CASRWSGGRASYEQYF	TGTGCCAGCAGATGGTCGGGCGGGAGGGCCTCCTACGAGCAGTACTTC
TRBV6-5	.	.	TRBJ2-1	CASSYFRHSSYNEQFF	TGTGCCAGCAGTTACTTTCGACACAGCTCCTACAATGAGCAGTTCTTC
TRBV9	TRBD1	once	TRBJ1-3	CASSVEGGQLGNTIYF	TGTGCCAGCAGCGTAGAGGGGGGACAGTTAGGAAACACCATATATTTT
TRBV4-1	TRBD2	.	TRBJ2-3	CASSQEPTDFSGGVTDTQYF	TGCGCCAGCAGCCAAGAACCTACGGACTTTAGCGGGGGGGTCACAGATACGCAGTATTTT
TRBV15	.	.	TRBJ2-7	CATSRLEGTTSEQYF	TGTGCCACCAGCAGATTAGAGGGGACGACTAGCGAGCAGTACTTC
TRBV5-1	TRBD1	.	TRBJ1-1	CASSPTDRENTEAFF	TGCGCCAGCAGCCCAACCGACAGGGAGAACACTGAAGCTTTCTTT
TRBV11-2	.	.	TRBJ2-3	CASSLGNQILTDTQYF	TGTGCCAGCAGCTTAGGAAACCAGATCCTCACAGATACGCAGTATTTT
TRBV11-3	.	few	TRBJ2-3	CASSLSFVDTQYF	TGTGCCAGCAGCTTGTCCTTTGTTGATACGCAGTATTTT
TRBV30	.	.	TRBJ2-1	CAWKRGSSYNEQFF	TGTGCCTGGAAGAGAGGGAGCTCCTACAATGAGCAGTTCTTC
TRBV27	TRBD2	.	TRBJ2-1	CASKISGSPYNEQFF	TGTGCCAGCAAGATTAGCGGGAGCCCCTACAATGAGCAGTTCTTC
TRBV9	TRBD1	.	TRBJ1-1	CASSVAGDRDFANTEAFF	TGTGCCAGCAGCGTAGCTGGAGACAGGGATTTTGCGAACACTGAAGCTTTCTTT
TRBV11-2	TRBD2	.	TRBJ2-7	CASSPSGLAGPQYF	TGTGCCAGCAGCCCTAGCGGGCTAGCGGGCCCTCAGTACTTC
TRBV7-2	TRBD2	.	TRBJ2-1	CASSIRTSGNYNEQFF	TGTGCCAGCAGCATAAGGACTAGCGGGAACTACAATGAGCAGTTCTTC
TRBV9	TRBD2	few	TRBJ2-4	CASSVDGRAGGAKNIQYF	TGTGCCAGCAGCGTGGACGGGAGGGCAGGTGGAGCCAAAAACATTCAGTACTTC
TRBV6-5	.	.	TRBJ1-5	CASSPVPGFFQPQHF	TGTGCCAGCAGTCCGGTACCAGGGTTTTTTCAGCCCCAGCATTTT
TRBV6-4	.	.	TRBJ2-3	CASSEGGATDTQYF	TGTGCCAGCAGTGAAGGGGGAGCCACAGATACGCAGTATTTT
TRBV18	TRBD1	.	TRBJ2-7	CASSPGTGSGYEQYF	TGTGCCAGCTCACCAGGGACAGGGTCAGGCTACGAGCAGTACTTC
TRBV20-1	.	.	TRBJ2-4	CSAWERNIQYF	TGCAGTGCTTGGGAGAGAAACATTCAGTACTTC
TRBV7-6	.	.	TRBJ2-2	CAGTTGHTGELFF	TGTGCCGGAACAACAGGGCATACCGGGGAGCTGTTTTTT
TRBV28	.	.	TRBJ1-5	CASSPPLSNQPQHF	TGTGCCAGCAGCCCCCCCCTTAGCAATCAGCCCCAGCATTTT
TRBV14	.	once	TRBJ1-2	CASSQAGGRINYGYTF	TGTGCCAGCAGCCAAGCCGGGGGGCGGATTAACTATGGCTACACCTTC
TRBV21-1	.	.	TRBJ1-2	CASSKAPPPTGSYGYTF	TGTGCCAGCAGCAAAGCGCCCCCCCCGACAGGGTCCTATGGCTACACCTTC
TRBV9	.	.	TRBJ2-2	CASSVALAENTGELFF	TGTGCCAGCAGCGTAGCACTAGCAGAGAACACCGGGGAGCTGTTTTTT
TRBV5-1	.	once	TRBJ2-5	CASSPLLSQGKESLHF	TGCGCCAGCAGCCCACTCCTGTCCCAGGGTAAAGAATCGCTGCACTTC
TRBV11-3	.	once	TRBJ2-2	CASSFVNTGELFF	TGTGCCAGCAGCTTCGTGAACACCGGGGAGCTGTTTTTT
TRBV5-1	TRBD1	.	TRBJ1-5	CASSSGTGPPNQPQHF	TGCGCCAGCAGCTCCGGGACAGGCCCCCCCAATCAGCCCCAGCATTTT
TRBV11-2	TRBD2	few	TRBJ2-7	CASSAPQGFVAGQFYEQYF	TGTGCCAGCAGCGCCCCCCAAGGGTTCGTAGCGGGCCAATTCTACGAGCAGTACTTC
TRBV23-1	TRBD1	.	TRBJ1-6	CASITTGDPSSYNSPLHF	TGCGCCAGCATTACAACAGGGGATCCGAGCTCCTATAATTCACCCCTCCACTTT
TRBV4-1	.	.	TRBJ2-3	CASSQVGSGKDTQYF	TGCGCCAGCAGCCAAGTCGGGTCGGGAAAAGATACGCAGTATTTT
TRBV7-6	.	.	TRBJ2-7	CASSPRDSSYEQYF	TGTGCCAGCAGCCCGCGGGACAGCTCCTACGAGCAGTACTTC
TRBV6-1	TRBD2	.	TRBJ2-1	CASSESGGAYNEQFF	TGTGCCAGCAGTGAAAGCGGGGGGGCCTACAATGAGCAGTTCTTC
TRBV19	.	.	TRBJ1-5	CASSIPSGQPQHF	TGTGCCAGTAGTATCCCATCCGGTCAGCCCCAGCATTTT
TRBV2	TRBD2	.	TRBJ2-1	CASSGTTSDRFF	TGTGCCAGCAGCGGAACGACTAGCGATAGGTTCTTC
TRBV27	.	.	TRBJ1-2	CASSLSVQGNYGYTF	TGTGCCAGCAGTTTATCGGTTCAGGGCAACTATGGCTACACCTTC
TRBV19	TRBD1	few	TRBJ2-5	CASSINRGETQYF	TGTGCCAGTAGTATCAACAGGGGAGAGACCCAGTACTTC
TRBV27	TRBD1	once	TRBJ1-2	CASSYHRGGNYGYTF	TGTGCCAGCAGTTACCACAGGGGCGGGAACTATGGCTACACCTTC
TRBV5-1	.	once	TRBJ1-5	CASSLDVGQPQHF	TGCGCCAGCAGCTTGGATGTCGGTCAGCCCCAGCATTTT
TRBV28	TRBD1	.	TRBJ2-7	CASSRPGQDSYEQYF	TGTGCCAGCAGCCGCCCCGGACAGGACTCCTACGAGCAGTACTTC
TRBV10-3	.	.	TRBJ2-2	CAISGTVGELFF	TGTGCCATCAGTGGTACAGTCGGGGAGCTGTTTTTT
TRBV4-2	.	.	TRBJ2-3	CASSQDWGQALTSTDTQYF	TGTGCCAGCAGCCAAGATTGGGGGCAGGCCCTTACTAGCACAGATACGCAGTATTTT
TRBV4-3	.	.	TRBJ2-1	CASSQVWDWRLNEQFF	TGCGCCAGCAGCCAAGTCTGGGACTGGCGACTCAATGAGCAGTTCTTC
TRBV5-1	TRBD2	.	TRBJ2-7	CASSPPGLAANEQYF	TGCGCCAGCAGCCCCCCGGGACTAGCGGCGAACGAGCAGTACTTC
TRBV7-9	TRBD2	.	TRBJ2-7	CASSSLTSGSYEQYF	TGTGCCAGCAGCTCCTTAACTAGCGGCTCCTACGAGCAGTACTTC
TRBV27	TRBD2	few	TRBJ2-7	CASSPTSGSSYEQYF	TGTGCCAGCAGCCCTACTAGCGGGAGCTCCTACGAGCAGTACTTC